There are a few counts of the clone carrying this TCR beta chain. These data belong to a study of blood T cell repertoires in COVID-19. Study details: T cells, B-cell-depleted T cells, or PBMCs supplied cDNA or gDNA.

The V segment lost 5 bases and the J segment 1 base; nucleotides outside the gene matches: 13. This CDR3 has 18 amino acids. Per germline, CDR1 LGHDT and CDR2 YNNKEL (reference sequence). Libraries were prepared by immunoSEQ multiplex PCR; TCRdb keeps only in-frame clonotypes and omits some of them. The sample carries a few hundred thousand clones, 88% recorded once. The material sequenced was peripheral blood. This chain links TRBV3-1 (or the pseudogene TRBV3-2) with TRBJ1-5; 8 nucleotides align to TRBD1. The sequence came from a woman aged 50 to 60 with active or convalescent COVID-19. CDR3 coding DNA: TGTGCCAGCAGCTTGAATGACAGGGGAAGAAGGAGCAATCAGCCCCAGCATTTT. It yields the protein CASSLNDRGRRSNQPQHF.